This paragraph covers one T cell receptor beta chain sequence. Clones were sequenced by immunoSEQ multiplex PCR, and TCRdb holds only the in-frame ones, with some missing. The profile covers 250,000 or so clones, with around 91% appearing a single time and roughly 2.2% taken by the ten largest. The sample is drawn from a study of blood T cell repertoires in COVID-19. About the study: PBMCs, B-cell-depleted T cells, or T cells were the source of the cDNA or gDNA that made up the material.

V shed 5 bases and J 7 bases; nucleotides not matched to a gene: 7. The CDR3 spans 15 residues. Germline V gene lookup returns CDR1 MNHEY and CDR2 SVGAGI. The chain is built from TRBV6-5 and TRBJ1-4; 10 bases fit TRBD1. Material for sequencing was peripheral blood. The receptor comes from a woman in her sixties or seventies with COVID-19, enrolled during active disease. The CDR3 region is CASSTDRGRIEKLFF. CDR3 sequence (DNA): TGTGCCAGCAGTACCGACAGGGGGCGGATTGAAAAACTGTTTTTT.